The 6 T cell receptor beta chains in this list originate from one sample, sequenced in a study of Tregs in tolerant kidney transplant recipients (dated by TCRdb to between 2018 and 2021). Libraries were built with the immunoSEQ multiplex PCR assay. Drawn from immuneACCESS, this table holds only the in-frame rearrangements with V and J called that TCRdb kept. Clones are partly lost; checked studies trace under half to an unresolved V gene and leave the rest unexplained. The sample table gives 25,000 to 35,000 clones. The ten largest clonotypes hold under 2% of the sample. Related donors were used in the transplants with nonmyeloablative bone marrow transplantation, and mixed chimerism was transient in the human trials. The sample was CD4+ T cells from blood (PBMCs), taken 24 months after the transplant. The receptors shown here come from a human patient who received a combined kidney and bone marrow transplant. Post transplant, some T cells may arise from the graft donor.

On this clone itself: The CDR3 is cut off 3 residues early in the read; its end comes from the germline J gene. The chain links TRBV11-2 to TRBJ1-4, with 8 bases aligning to TRBD1. The CDR3 is 14 residues long. J gave up 7 bases and V 7 bases, and 8 bases lay outside the gene matches. Germline-derived CDR1 and CDR2 are SGHAT and FQNNGV. This CDR3 reads CASTRDRSIEKLFF. The CDR3 DNA, read in part, is TGTGCCAGCACACGGGACAGGTCCATTGAAAAA.

Worth noting for this clone: The CDR3 is cut off 3 residues early in the read; its end comes from the germline J gene. This rearrangement joins TRBV28 to TRBJ2-5, with TRBD2 as a possible D gene (5 bases). Per the germline V gene, CDR1 is MDHEN and CDR2 is SYDVKM. Trimming left V 6 bases short and J 5 bases short, with 28 bases between. CDR3 length: 18 amino acids. Incomplete CDR3 DNA: TGTGCCAGCAGCCTCGATATCGTGGCTCCCGAAGGCGGGGAGACC. This codes for CASSLDIVAPEGGET. The entire CDR3 reads CASSLDIVAPEGGETQYF.

With respect to this clone: The CDR3 end falls 3 residues outside the read, so it is completed with the germline J gene. This chain links TRBV5-1 with TRBJ1-4; 7 nucleotides line up with TRBD1. This CDR3 has 15 residues. CDR1 and CDR2 (germline): SGHRS, YFSETQ. With V trimmed by 5 bases and J by 2 bases, 6 bases remained unmatched. The sequenced CDR3 bases are TGCGCCAGCAGGGGCCCGGGACAGACTAATGAAAAA. This sequence encodes CASRGPGQTNEK. The whole CDR3 reads CASRGPGQTNEKLFF.

This clone is medium-sized by frequency. The CDR3 end lies 3 residues beyond the end of the read and is filled in from the germline J gene. This chain links TRBV6-2 or TRBV6-3 with TRBJ2-2; TRBD1 might be the D (5 bases). The CDR3 spans 13 residues. Germline V CDR1 and CDR2: MNHEY, SVGEGT. Trimming took off 11 bases at V and 0 bases at J, with 10 bases between the two ends. The covered CDR3 bases are TGTGCCGGCCGACAGACGAACACCGGGGAG. This encodes CAGRQTNTGE. The full CDR3 protein reads CAGRQTNTGELFF.

Comment on this clone: The read falls 3 residues short of the CDR3 end, and the missing part is taken from the germline J gene. This chain links TRBV5-5 with TRBJ2-7, with D perhaps TRBD2 (5 bases). Trimming cost V 4 bases and J 3 bases, with 17 bases left between them. Germline V lookup: CDR1 SGHKS, CDR2 YYEKEE (reference sequence). The CDR3 length is 15 residues. Here the CDR3 reads CASSTQPGGYYEQYF. The sequenced CDR3 bases are TGTGCCAGCAGCACCCAGCCAGGCGGGTACTACGAG.

As to this clone: The CDR3 end falls 3 residues outside the read, so it is completed with the germline J gene. V usage is TRBV18 and J usage is TRBJ1-1; tentatively, D is TRBD1 (6 bases). Trimming removed 2 bases from V and 2 bases from J, with 12 bases in between. This CDR3 contains 15 residues. CDR1 and CDR2 (germline): KGHSH, LQKENI. The covered CDR3 bases are TGTGCCAGCTCACCAGTAGGACAGCCTAACACTGAA. This encodes CASSPVGQPNTE. The whole CDR3 sequence reads CASSPVGQPNTEAFF. The whole variable domain, filled in from reference TRBV18 and TRBJ1-1, reads NAGVMQNPRHLVRRRGQEARLRCSPMKGHSHVYWYRQLPEEGLKFMVYLQKENIIDESGMPKERFSAEFPKEGPSILRIQQVVRGDSAAYFCASSPVGQPNTEAFFGQGTRLTVV.